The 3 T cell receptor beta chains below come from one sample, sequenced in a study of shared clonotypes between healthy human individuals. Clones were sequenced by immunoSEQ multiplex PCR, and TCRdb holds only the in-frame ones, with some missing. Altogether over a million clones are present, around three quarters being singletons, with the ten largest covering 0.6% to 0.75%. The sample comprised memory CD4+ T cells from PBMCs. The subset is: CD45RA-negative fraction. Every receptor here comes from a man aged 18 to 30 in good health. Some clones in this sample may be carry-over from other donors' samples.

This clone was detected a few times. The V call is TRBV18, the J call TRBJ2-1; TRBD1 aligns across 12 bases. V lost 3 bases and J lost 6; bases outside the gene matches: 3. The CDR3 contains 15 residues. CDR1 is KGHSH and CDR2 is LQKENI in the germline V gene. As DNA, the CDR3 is TGTGCCAGCTCACCCGGGACAGGGGGCTTCAATGAGCAGTTCTTC. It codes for CASSPGTGGFNEQFF. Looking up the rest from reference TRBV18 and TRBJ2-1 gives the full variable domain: NAGVMQNPRHLVRRRGQEARLRCSPMKGHSHVYWYRQLPEEGLKFMVYLQKENIIDESGMPKERFSAEFPKEGPSILRIQQVVRGDSAAYFCASSPGTGGFNEQFFGPGTRLTVL.

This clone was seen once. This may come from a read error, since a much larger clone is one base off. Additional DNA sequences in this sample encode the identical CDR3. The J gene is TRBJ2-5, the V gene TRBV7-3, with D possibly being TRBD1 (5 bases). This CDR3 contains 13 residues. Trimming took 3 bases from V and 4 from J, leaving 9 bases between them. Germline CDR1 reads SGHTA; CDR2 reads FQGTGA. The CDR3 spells CASSFGQGETQYF. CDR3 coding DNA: TGTGCCAGCAGCTTTGGGCAGGGAGAGACCCAGTACTTC.

This CDR3 is CASSPPARGNYGYTF. The CDR3 bases are TGTGCCAGCAGTCCTCCGGCCAGGGGCAACTATGGCTACACCTTC. The J gene is TRBJ1-2, the V gene TRBV28; perhaps TRBD1 as D (6 bases). The CDR3 is 15 amino acids. The germline V gene encodes CDR1 MDHEN and CDR2 SYDVKM. V was shortened by 5 bases and J by 2 bases, with 15 bases between the two germline ends.